The sequence of this TCR beta chain was determined in a study of glioma-infiltrating T cells after dendritic cell vaccination. Study-wide points: Only a small number of patients had complete blood and tumor samples.

Trimming removed 0 bases from V and 4 bases from J, with 17 bases in between. The CDR3 spans 16 residues. In germline, CDR1 is SGHRS, CDR2 YFSETQ. In this sample, this clone turned up once. Its specificity is not known. Clones were sequenced by immunoSEQ multiplex PCR, and TCRdb holds only the in-frame ones, with some missing. The sample contains around 58,000 clones, about 81% of which appear only once. Material: blood, obtained before dendritic cell vaccination. V is TRBV5-1 and J is TRBJ2-7, with D possibly being TRBD1 (6 bases). The TCR sequence derives from a human donor with glioblastoma. The CDR3 region has the DNA TGCGCCAGCAGCTTGGATTTGGGGGCAAGCGTTTACGAGCAGTACTTC. This gives the protein CASSLDLGASVYEQYF.